Reported below is one T cell receptor beta chain. The data derive from a study of blood T cell repertoires in COVID-19. Background on the study: Sample material is recorded as cDNA or gDNA derived from T cells, B-cell-depleted T cells, or PBMCs.

Per germline, CDR1 MNHEY and CDR2 SVGAGI. The V end lost 6 bases, the J end lost 8 bases, and 13 bases lay between the germline ends. The CDR3 contains 12 residues. Assay used: immunoSEQ multiplex PCR; TCRdb lists only in-frame clones, some missing. The table has 160,000 or so clones, more than 65% seen once. This receptor was obtained from an elderly woman with acute or convalescent COVID-19. This chain joins TRBV6-5 and TRBJ1-2, with D possibly matching TRBD1 (5 bases). Source material: peripheral blood. CDR3 nucleotide sequence: TGTGCCAGCAGGAGTGGGGCGCGGGGCTACACCTTC. This encodes CASRSGARGYTF.